Each of the 6 T cell receptor beta chains below was sequenced from the same sample in a study of blood T cells in healthy people across ages. Through a sample-barcoded 5' primer and a J-beta primer mix, a second PCR was run for about 7 to 12 cycles. From the 5' RACE reads, TCRdb called clonotypes with MiXCR, one entry per CDR3 protein. Of 600,000 to 1,000,000 distinct CDR3 sequences in the sample, about 25% were seen once. The data also belong to a second study, concerning T cells of mothers and their children.

The sample was blood. The source of these receptors is a boy aged 10-17 years in good health.

As concerns this clonotype: The CDR3 does not close with the conserved phenylalanine or tryptophan, likely indicating a read error. The DNA is left out, because the CDR3 cannot be placed on it with certainty; the CDR3 is given as TCRdb lists it. The CDR3 here is CASSPHGGQVLLL. This sequence joins TRBV3-1 and TRBJ2-7. Germline values: CDR1 LGHDT, CDR2 YNNKEL (reference sequence). The CDR3 is 13 amino acids in total, end residues counted.

The chain uses TRBV20-1 and TRBJ1-1; D may be TRBD1 (6 bases). V was clipped by 5 bases and J by 5 bases, with 18 bases between them. Germline-derived CDR1 and CDR2 are DFQATT and SNEGSKA (reference sequence). This CDR3 spans 14 amino acids. CDR3 sequence reads: CSAGRDTEWTEAFF. The CDR3 nucleotides read TGCAGTGCTGGACGGGACACCGAATGGACTGAAGCTTTCTTT.

About this clonotype: One junction end disagrees with the germline gene, perhaps due to a read error. This chain links TRBV6-1 with TRBJ1-3, with D uncertain. CDR1 MNHNS and CDR2 SASEGT come from the germline V gene. This CDR3 has 15 amino acids. CDR3 nucleotides: TGTGCCAGCACTGAACAGTTCCTCTCTGGAAACACCATATATTTT. Translation gives CASTEQFLSGNTIYF.

The chain carries TRBV5-1 and TRBJ2-5; 13 bases agree with TRBD2. The end of the DNA aligns better with TRBJ2-1, so the J call may be wrong. CDR3 length equals 14 residues. From germline, CDR1 is SGHRS and CDR2 YFSETQ. The CDR3: CASRLAGGLDEQFF. The CDR3 bases are TGCGCCAGCAGACTAGCGGGGGGGCTTGATGAGCAGTTCTTC.

This clonotype turned up a few times. This rearrangement joins TRBV3-1 to TRBJ1-5; no clear D gene. CDR1 and CDR2 (germline): LGHDT, YNNKEL (reference sequence). This CDR3 region has 15 residues. The germline V and J ends were trimmed by 8 bases and 0 bases, with 14 bases remaining between them. The CDR3 nucleotides read TGTGCCAGCTCAGAACAGCTTTATAGCAATCAGCCCCAGCATTTT. This translates into CASSEQLYSNQPQHF. Full variable domain (rest looked up from reference TRBV3-1 and TRBJ1-5): DTAVSQTPKYLVTQMGNDKSIKCEQNLGHDTMYWYKQDSKKFLKIMFSYNNKELIINETVPNRFSPKSPDKAHLNLHINSLELGDSAVYFCASSEQLYSNQPQHFGDGTRLSIL.

This chain connects TRBV7-9 to TRBJ1-4; 8 nucleotides line up with TRBD1. The CDR3 has 15 residues. Germline-derived CDR1 and CDR2 are SEHNR and FQNEAQ (reference sequence). The V segment lost 4 bases and the J segment 7 bases; nucleotides outside the gene matches: 8. CDR3 in amino acids: CASSYDRGPGEKLFF. In nucleotides, the CDR3 is TGTGCCAGCAGCTACGACAGGGGCCCTGGTGAAAAACTGTTTTTT.